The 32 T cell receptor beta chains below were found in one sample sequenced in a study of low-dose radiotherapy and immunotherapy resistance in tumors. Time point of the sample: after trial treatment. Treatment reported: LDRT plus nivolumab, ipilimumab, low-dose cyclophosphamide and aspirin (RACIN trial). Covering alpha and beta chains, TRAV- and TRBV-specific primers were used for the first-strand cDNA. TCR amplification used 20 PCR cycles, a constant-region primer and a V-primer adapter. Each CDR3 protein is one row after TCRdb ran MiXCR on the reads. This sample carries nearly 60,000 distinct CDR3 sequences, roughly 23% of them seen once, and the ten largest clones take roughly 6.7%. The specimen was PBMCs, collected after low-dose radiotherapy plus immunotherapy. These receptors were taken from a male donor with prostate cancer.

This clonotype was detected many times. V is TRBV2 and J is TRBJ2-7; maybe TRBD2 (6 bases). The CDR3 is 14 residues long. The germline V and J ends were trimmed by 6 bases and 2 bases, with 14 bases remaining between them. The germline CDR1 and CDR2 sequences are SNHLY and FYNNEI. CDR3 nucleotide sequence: TGTGCCAGCAGGCCGACGGAGGGGCCCTACGAGCAGTACTTC. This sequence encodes CASRPTEGPYEQYF.

The CDR3: CASSFSSGGKDNEQFF. CDR3 in DNA: TGCGCCAGCAGCTTCTCCTCGGGGGGGAAGGACAATGAGCAGTTCTTC. The chain joins TRBV5-1 to TRBJ2-1; TRBD2 agrees at 8 bases. The CDR3 contains 16 residues. Germline CDR1 SGHRS, CDR2 YFSETQ. V lost 2 bases to trimming and J lost 5 bases; unmatched junction nucleotides: 9.

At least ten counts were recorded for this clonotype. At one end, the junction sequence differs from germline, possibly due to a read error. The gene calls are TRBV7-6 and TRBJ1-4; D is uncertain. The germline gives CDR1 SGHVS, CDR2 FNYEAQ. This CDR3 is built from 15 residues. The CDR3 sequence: CASSLVSATNEKLFF. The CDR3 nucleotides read TGTGCTAGCAGCTTAGTTTCTGCAACTAATGAAAAACTGTTTTTT. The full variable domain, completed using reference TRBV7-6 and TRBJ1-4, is GAGVSQSPRYKVTKRGQDVALRCDPISGHVSLYWYRQALGQGPEFLTYFNYEAQQDKSGLPNDRFSAERPEGSISTLTIQRTEQRDSAMYRCASSLVSATNEKLFFGSGTQLSVL.

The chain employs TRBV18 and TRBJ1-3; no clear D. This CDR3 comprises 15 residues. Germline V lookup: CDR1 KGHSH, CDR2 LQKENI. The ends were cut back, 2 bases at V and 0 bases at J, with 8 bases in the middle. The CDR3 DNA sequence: TGTGCCAGCTCACCAGGACTGAACTCTGGAAACACCATATATTTT. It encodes CASSPGLNSGNTIYF. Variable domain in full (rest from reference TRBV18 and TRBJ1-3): NAGVMQNPRHLVRRRGQEARLRCSPMKGHSHVYWYRQLPEEGLKFMVYLQKENIIDESGMPKERFSAEFPKEGPSILRIQQVVRGDSAAYFCASSPGLNSGNTIYFGEGSWLTVV.

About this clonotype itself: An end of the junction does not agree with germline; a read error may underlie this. The CDR3 nucleotides read TGTGCCAGCAGCTTAAGGGGTACCGGGGAGCTGTACTTC. Translated, it gives CASSLRGTGELYF. This chain joins TRBV11-3 and TRBJ2-7, with D perhaps TRBD1 or TRBD2 (5 bases each). CDR3 length equals 13 residues. Germline CDR1 and CDR2: SGHNT and YENEEA.

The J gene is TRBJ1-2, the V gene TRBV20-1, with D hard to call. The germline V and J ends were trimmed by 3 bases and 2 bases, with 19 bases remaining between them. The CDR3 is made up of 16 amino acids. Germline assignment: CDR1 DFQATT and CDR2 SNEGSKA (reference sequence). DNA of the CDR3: TGCAGTGCTAGCCAGGTGGAGGAGTTACAAAACTATGGCTACACCTTC. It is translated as CSASQVEELQNYGYTF.

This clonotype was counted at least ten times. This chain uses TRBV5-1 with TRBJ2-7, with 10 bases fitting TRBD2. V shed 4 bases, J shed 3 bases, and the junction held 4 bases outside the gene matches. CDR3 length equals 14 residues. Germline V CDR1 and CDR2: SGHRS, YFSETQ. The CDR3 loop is CASSNPSGSYEQYF. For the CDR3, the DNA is TGCGCCAGCAGCAACCCTAGCGGGAGCTACGAGCAGTACTTC.

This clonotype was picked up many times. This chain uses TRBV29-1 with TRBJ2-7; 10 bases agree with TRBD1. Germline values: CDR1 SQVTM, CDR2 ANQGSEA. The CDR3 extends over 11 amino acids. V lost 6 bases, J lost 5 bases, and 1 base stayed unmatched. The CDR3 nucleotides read TGCAGCGTCGGACAGGGGGACGAGCAGTACTTC. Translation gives CSVGQGDEQYF.

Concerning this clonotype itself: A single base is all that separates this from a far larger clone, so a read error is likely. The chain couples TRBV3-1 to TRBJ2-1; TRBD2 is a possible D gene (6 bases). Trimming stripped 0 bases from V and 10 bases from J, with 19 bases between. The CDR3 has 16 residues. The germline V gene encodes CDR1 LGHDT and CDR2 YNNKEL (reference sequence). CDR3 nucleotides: TGTGCCAGCAGCCAAGAAGTCCGGGGGAGCTCCTACGAGCAGTTCTTC. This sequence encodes CASSQEVRGSSYEQFF.

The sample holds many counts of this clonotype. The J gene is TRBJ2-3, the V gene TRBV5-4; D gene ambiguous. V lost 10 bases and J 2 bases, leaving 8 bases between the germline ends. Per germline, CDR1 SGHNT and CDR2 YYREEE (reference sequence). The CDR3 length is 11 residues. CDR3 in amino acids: CAWQATDTQYF. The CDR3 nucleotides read TGTGCCTGGCAGGCCACAGATACGCAGTATTTT.

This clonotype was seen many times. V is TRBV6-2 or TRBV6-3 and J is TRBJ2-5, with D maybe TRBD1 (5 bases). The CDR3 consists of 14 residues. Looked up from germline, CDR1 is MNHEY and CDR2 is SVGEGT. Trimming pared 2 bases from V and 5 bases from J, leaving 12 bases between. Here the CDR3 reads CASSYQTDAETQYF. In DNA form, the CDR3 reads TGTGCCAGCAGTTACCAGACAGACGCTGAGACCCAGTACTTC.

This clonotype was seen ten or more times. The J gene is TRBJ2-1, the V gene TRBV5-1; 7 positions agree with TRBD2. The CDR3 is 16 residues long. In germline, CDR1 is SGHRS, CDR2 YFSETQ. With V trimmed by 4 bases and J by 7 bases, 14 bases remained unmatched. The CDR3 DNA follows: TGCGCCAGCAGCCAAGAGTTAGCGGGCCGGGCAAATGAGCAGTTCTTC. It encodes CASSQELAGRANEQFF.

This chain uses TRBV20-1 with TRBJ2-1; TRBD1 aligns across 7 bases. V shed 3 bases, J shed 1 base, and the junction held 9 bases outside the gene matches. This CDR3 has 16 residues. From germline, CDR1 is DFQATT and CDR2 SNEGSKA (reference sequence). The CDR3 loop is CSASHRGPESYNEQFF. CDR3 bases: TGCAGTGCTAGTCACAGGGGCCCAGAGTCCTACAATGAGCAGTTCTTC.

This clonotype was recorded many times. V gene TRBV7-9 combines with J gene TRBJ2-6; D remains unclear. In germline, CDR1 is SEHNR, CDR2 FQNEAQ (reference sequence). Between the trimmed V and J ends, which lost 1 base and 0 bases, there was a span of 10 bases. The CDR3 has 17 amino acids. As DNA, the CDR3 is TGTGCCAGCAGCTTAGGACACGTGAGCTCTGGGGCCAACGTCCTGACTTTC. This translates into CASSLGHVSSGANVLTF.

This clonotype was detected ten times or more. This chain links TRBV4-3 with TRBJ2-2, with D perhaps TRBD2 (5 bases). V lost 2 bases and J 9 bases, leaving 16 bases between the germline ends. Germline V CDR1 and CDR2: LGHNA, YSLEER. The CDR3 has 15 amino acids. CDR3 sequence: CASSQRDTRGRELFF. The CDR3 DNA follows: TGCGCCAGCAGCCAAAGGGATACTAGAGGGCGGGAGCTGTTTTTT.

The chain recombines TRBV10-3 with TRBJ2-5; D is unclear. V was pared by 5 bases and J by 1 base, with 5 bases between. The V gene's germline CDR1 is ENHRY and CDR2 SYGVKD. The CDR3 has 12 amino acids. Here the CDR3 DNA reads TGTGCCATCAGTACGGGCCAAGAGACCCAGTACTTC. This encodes CAISTGQETQYF.

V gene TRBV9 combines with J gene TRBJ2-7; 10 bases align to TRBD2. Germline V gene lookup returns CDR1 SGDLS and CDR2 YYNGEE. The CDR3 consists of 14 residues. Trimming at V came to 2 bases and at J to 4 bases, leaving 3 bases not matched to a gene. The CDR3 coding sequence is TGTGCCAGCAGCGTCGCTAGCGGGAGTTACGAGCAGTACTTC. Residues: CASSVASGSYEQYF.

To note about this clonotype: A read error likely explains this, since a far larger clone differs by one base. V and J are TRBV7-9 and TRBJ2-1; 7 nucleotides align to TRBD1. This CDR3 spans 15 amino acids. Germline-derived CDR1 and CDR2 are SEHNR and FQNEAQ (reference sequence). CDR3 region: CVSSSLGGGYNEQFF. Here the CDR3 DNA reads TGTGTCAGCAGTTCCCTAGGGGGCGGCTACAATGAGCAGTTCTTC.

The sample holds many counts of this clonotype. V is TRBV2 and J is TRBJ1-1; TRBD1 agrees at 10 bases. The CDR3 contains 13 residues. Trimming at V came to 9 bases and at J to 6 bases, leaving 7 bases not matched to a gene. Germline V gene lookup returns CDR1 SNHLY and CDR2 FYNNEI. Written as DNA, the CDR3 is TGTGCCAGTAGACAGGGGGCTTACTCTGAAGCTTTCTTT. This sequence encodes CASRQGAYSEAFF.

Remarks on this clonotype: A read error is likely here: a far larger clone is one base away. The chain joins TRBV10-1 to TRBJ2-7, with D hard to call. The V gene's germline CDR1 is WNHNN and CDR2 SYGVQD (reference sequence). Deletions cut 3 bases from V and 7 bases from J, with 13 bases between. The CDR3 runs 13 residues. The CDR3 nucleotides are TGCGCCAGCAGTGAACCCCCTGGCGATGAGCAGTACTTC. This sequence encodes CASSEPPGDEQYF.

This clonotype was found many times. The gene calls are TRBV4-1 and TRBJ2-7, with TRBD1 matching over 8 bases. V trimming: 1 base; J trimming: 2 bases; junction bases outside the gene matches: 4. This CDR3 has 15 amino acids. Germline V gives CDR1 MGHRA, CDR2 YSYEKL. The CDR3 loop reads CASSQGGQGPYEQYF. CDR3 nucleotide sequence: TGCGCCAGCAGCCAAGGTGGACAGGGACCCTACGAGCAGTACTTC.

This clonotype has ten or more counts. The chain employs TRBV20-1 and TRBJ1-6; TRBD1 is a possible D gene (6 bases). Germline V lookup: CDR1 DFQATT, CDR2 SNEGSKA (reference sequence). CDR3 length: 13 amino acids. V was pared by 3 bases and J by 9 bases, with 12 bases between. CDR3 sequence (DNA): TGCAGTGCTAGGACAGGTGTCACTTCACCCCTCCACTTT. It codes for CSARTGVTSPLHF.

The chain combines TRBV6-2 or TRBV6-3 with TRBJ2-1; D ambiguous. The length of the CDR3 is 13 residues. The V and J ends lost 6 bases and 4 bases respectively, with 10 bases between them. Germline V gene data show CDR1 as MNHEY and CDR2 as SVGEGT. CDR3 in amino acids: CASRPDLYNEQFF. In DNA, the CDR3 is TGTGCCAGCAGGCCAGACTTGTACAATGAGCAGTTCTTC.

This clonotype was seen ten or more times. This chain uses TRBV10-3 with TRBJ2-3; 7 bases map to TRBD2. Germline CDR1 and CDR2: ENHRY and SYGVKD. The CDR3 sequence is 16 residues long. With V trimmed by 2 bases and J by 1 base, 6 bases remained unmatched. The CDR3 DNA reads TGTGCCATCAGTGAGAGGAGTGGGGGGGGCACAGATACGCAGTATTTT. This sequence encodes CAISERSGGGTDTQYF.

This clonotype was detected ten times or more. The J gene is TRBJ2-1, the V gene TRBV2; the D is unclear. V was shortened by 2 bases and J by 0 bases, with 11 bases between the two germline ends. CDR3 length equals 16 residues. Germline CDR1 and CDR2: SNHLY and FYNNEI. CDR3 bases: TGTGCCAGCAGTGAAACGCCGCCCAGCTCCTACAATGAGCAGTTCTTC. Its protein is CASSETPPSSYNEQFF.

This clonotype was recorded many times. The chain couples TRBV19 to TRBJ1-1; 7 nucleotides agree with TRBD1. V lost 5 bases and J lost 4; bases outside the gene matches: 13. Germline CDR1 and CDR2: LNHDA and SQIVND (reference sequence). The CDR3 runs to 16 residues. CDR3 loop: CASSPQQGSFRTEAFF. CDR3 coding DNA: TGTGCCAGTAGTCCACAACAGGGGTCCTTTCGCACTGAAGCTTTCTTT.

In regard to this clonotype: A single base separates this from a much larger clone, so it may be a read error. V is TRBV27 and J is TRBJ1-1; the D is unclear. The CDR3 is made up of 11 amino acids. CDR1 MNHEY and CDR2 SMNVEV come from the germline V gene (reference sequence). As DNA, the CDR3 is TGTGTCAGCGGACTATTGACTGAAGCTTTCTTT. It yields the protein CVSGLLTEAFF.

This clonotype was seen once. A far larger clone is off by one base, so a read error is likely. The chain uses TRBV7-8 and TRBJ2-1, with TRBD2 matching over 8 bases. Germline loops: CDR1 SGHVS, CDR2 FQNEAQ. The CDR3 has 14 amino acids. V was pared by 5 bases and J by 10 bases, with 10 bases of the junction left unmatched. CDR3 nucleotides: TGTGCCAGCAGCACGGCTAGCGGGCCCTACGAGCAGTTCTTC. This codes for CASSTASGPYEQFF.

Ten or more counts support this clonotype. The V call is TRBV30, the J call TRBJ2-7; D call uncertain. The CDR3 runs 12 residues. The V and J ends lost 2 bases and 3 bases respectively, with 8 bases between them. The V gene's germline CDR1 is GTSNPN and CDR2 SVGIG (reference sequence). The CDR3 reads CAWSPLNYEQYF. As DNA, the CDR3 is TGTGCCTGGAGTCCCCTCAACTACGAGCAGTACTTC.

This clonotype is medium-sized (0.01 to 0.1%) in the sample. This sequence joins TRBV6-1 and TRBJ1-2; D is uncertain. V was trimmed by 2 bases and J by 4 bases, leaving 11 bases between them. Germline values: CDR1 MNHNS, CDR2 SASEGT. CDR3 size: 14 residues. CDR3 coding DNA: TGTGCCAGCAGTGAATCGTGGGCCCCCTATGGCTACACCTTC. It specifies CASSESWAPYGYTF.

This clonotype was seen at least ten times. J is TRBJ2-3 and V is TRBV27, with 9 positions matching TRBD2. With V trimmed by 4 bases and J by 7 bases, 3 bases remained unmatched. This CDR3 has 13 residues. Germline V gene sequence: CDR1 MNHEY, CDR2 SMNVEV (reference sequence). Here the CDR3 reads CASSSGLANTQYF. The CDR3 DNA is TGTGCCAGCAGTTCGGGACTAGCAAATACGCAGTATTTT.

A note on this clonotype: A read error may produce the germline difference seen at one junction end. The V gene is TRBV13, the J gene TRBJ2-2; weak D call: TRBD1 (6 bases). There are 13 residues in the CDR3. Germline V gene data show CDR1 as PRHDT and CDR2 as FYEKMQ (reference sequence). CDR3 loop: CATSVRGSGELFF. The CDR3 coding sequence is TGTGCCACCAGCGTCAGGGGTTCCGGGGAGCTGTTTTTT.